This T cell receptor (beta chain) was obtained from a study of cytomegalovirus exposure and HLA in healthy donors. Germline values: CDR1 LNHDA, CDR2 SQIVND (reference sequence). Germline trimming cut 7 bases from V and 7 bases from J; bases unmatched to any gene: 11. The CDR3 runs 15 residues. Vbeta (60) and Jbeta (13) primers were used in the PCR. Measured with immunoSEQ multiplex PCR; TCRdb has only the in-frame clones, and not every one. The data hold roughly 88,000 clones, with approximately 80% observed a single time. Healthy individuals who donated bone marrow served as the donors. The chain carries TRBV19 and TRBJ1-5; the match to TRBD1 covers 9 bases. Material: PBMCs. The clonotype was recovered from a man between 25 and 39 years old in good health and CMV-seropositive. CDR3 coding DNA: TGTGCCAGTACCCCCGGACAGGGGCTGGAGCAGCCCCAGCATTTT. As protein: CASTPGQGLEQPQHF.